These 4 T cell receptor beta chains share one sample of origin, sequenced in a study of T cells in Graves' hyperthyroidism and ophthalmopathy. TCR beta CDR3 regions were amplified from RNA. HTBI primers were used for first-round RT-PCR of the TCR CDR3. TCRdb used MiXCR to reprocess the multiplex PCR reads, holding one entry per CDR3 protein. This table holds about 740,000 distinct CDR3 sequences, about 14% found once. What was sequenced was blood. Receptor source: a woman in her late teens or twenties with Graves' hyperthyroidism.

The chain is built from TRBV6-1 and TRBJ1-1; 7 bases match TRBD1. Germline lookup yields CDR1 MNHNS and CDR2 SASEGT. The CDR3 is 15 amino acids. Losses at the gene ends were 7 bases for V and 0 bases for J; bases not matched to a gene: 8. The CDR3 here is CASTPGGIMNTEAFF. The CDR3 nucleotides read TGTGCCAGCACCCCAGGGGGTATCATGAACACTGAAGCTTTCTTT.

In this sample, this clonotype turned up many times. The CDR3 nucleotides are TGCAGTGCTAGAGAGGGCCCCCTAGTAAGCCAAAACATTCAGTACTTC. Its protein product is CSAREGPLVSQNIQYF. The chain joins TRBV20-1 to TRBJ2-4; D remains unclear. The CDR3 sequence is 16 residues long. Germline V CDR1 and CDR2: DFQATT, SNEGSKA (reference sequence). V lost 0 bases, J lost 5 bases, and 17 bases lay in between.

This clonotype was recorded at least ten times. A junction boundary mismatches the germline segment, possibly from a read error. The chain links TRBV5-5 to TRBJ1-1; the D is unclear. The CDR3 contains 12 residues. Looked up from germline, CDR1 is SGHKS and CDR2 is YYEKEE (reference sequence). CDR3: CASRLGASEAFF. The CDR3 DNA reads TGTGCCAGCAGGTTGGGCGCCTCTGAAGCTTTCTTT.

The V gene is TRBV5-1, the J gene TRBJ1-1; the D gene is possibly TRBD1 (5 bases). The CDR3 sequence is 14 residues long. Between the trimmed V and J ends, which lost 0 bases and 6 bases, there was a span of 12 bases. The germline V gene has CDR1 SGHRS and CDR2 YFSETQ. CDR3 coding DNA: TGCGCCAGCAGCTTGGTTTCAGGGAAGCCTGAAGCTTTCTTT. Translation gives CASSLVSGKPEAFF. Filled out from reference TRBV5-1 and TRBJ1-1, the complete variable domain reads KAGVTQTPRYLIKTRGQQVTLSCSPISGHRSVSWYQQTPGQGLQFLFEYFSETQRNKGNFPGRFSGRQFSNSRSEMNVSTLELGDSALYLCASSLVSGKPEAFFGQGTRLTVV.